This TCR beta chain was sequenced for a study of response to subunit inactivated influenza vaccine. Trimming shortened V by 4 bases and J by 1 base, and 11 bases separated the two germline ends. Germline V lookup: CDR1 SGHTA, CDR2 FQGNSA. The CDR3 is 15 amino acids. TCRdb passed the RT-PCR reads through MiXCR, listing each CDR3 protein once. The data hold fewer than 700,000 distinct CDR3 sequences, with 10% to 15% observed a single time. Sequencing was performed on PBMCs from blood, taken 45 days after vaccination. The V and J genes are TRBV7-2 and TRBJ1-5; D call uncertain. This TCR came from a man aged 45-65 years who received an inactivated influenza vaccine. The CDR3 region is CASSSLPGSNQPQHF. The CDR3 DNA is TGTGCCAGCAGCTCTCTCCCCGGGAGCAATCAGCCCCAGCATTTT.